The source of this T cell receptor beta chain is a study of vaccination effects on CD4 cells after COVID-19 (dated by TCRdb to 2022 to 2024). As for the study more broadly: Each participant got two doses of an mRNA SARS-CoV-2 vaccine, either BNT162b2 or mRNA-1273. The study compared SARS-CoV-2 spike-specific CD4+ TCR repertoires before and after mRNA vaccination in COVID-19 convalescent patients and infection-naive vaccine recipients. A total of 10 COVID-19 convalescent patients and several SARS-CoV-2-naive healthy vaccine recipients were included in the full study. The Oncomine TCR Beta short-read assay on an Illumina iSeq 100 was used to sequence cultures from other donors in the study.

To identify antigen-specific CD4+ T cell clonotypes by their expansion, the ViraFEST assay first stimulated PBMC with viral peptide pools and then applied TCR sequencing. After approximately eleven days of culture, CD4+ T cells were isolated with the EasySep CD4+ T cell isolation kit. Healthy vaccine recipients had no prior SARS-CoV-2 infection, confirmed by negative nucleocapsid antibodies before and after vaccination. A few million PBMC per well were cultured with approximately 10 ug/ml peptides in IMDM containing around 5.3% human AB serum, around 10 IU/ml IL-2 and gentamicin. Half of the culture medium was replaced with fresh IL-2-containing medium on days 3 and 7. Unless noted otherwise, every peptide stimulation condition was cultured in triplicate wells. PBMC were separated from whole blood using Ficoll-Paque Plus gradient centrifugation and were then either cryopreserved at -140C or used fresh. The spike proteins of SARS-CoV-2 and of the common cold coronaviruses HCoV-NL63, HCoV-OC43 and HCoV-229E were spanned by overlapping peptide pools. The QIAamp micro DNA kit was used to extract genomic DNA from the cultured CD4+ T cells.

CDR1 and CDR2, per the germline V gene, are MDHEN and SYDVKM. Counted from cysteine to phenylalanine, this CDR3 has 15 amino acids. Just CDR3 DNA is preserved here, 45 bases in frame from base 1. Here V drops 5 bases and J drops 6 bases, and the junction holds 8 bases not matched to any gene. A word on this clone: No cognate antigen has been identified for it. The record has no base qualities; no much larger clone is one base away.

Library preparation used the immunoSEQ multiplex PCR assay. DNA from the CD4+ T cells that had been cultured and isolated underwent TCR beta CDR3 sequencing. On the authors' methods: The analysis removed non-productive TCR sequences, trimmed reads to the CDR3 region, and retained only CDR3s that were 7 or more amino acids long. The MANAFEST web app was used to identify antigen-specific clonotypes by comparing expansion in peptide wells with expansion in reference cultures. Positive clones required FDR<0.05 expansion versus reference and all other wells, odds ratio above 5, and frequency above 0.1% in two replicate wells. Cross-reactive clonotypes were defined as significantly expanded in SARS-CoV-2 spike wells and in at least one common cold coronavirus spike condition. Levenshtein distance calculated with the stringdist R package was used to assess CDR3 similarity, and unrooted trees were constructed with ape in R 3.6.1. TCRdb provides this immuneACCESS table in a form limited to in-frame rearrangements. Some clones are lacking; in checked studies, under half of them reflect an unresolved V gene, and why the rest are absent is not known. V and J calls and clone size come straight from that table; D and trimming were deduced from the DNA. This sample is represented by fewer than 70,000 clones; roughly 80% of them were singletons. The leading ten clones occupy about 12% of the sample.

Overall study outcomes, separate from this receptor: The study was limited by a small number of convalescent patients and lacked early post-infection timepoints. In healthy vaccine recipients, vaccine-induced clones were almost all SARS-CoV-2 mono-reactive, with only 1 of 255 cross-reactive with common cold coronaviruses. Marked clonal contraction was observed in both infection-induced and vaccine-induced clones at late post-vaccination timepoints, consistent with waning T cell responses.

The sequencing used CD4+ T cells from PBMCs cultured with SARS-CoV-2 spike peptides, collected before COVID-19 vaccination. The sample's cell subset or site label is to be understood as: SARS-CoV-2 spike overlapping peptide pool stimulation. The source is a human donor who received a COVID-19 vaccine. The chain is encoded by TRBV28 joined to TRBJ2-4; 9 of the junction bases match TRBD1. The DNA reads as follows: TGTGCCAGCAGTCCATGGACAGGGGTGGCAAACATTCAGTACTTC. It translates to CASSPWTGVANIQYF.